Below are 28 T cell receptor beta chains sequenced from a single sample in a study of T cells in Graves' hyperthyroidism and ophthalmopathy. RNA transcripts were the template for amplifying TCR beta CDR3 regions. In the first-round RT-PCR of the TCR CDR3, the HTBI primer set was used. Using its own MiXCR run on the multiplex PCR reads, TCRdb lists one record per CDR3 protein. Of fewer than 550,000 distinct CDR3 sequences detected, roughly 25% appear once; the ten largest clones hold about 11%. Sequences were obtained from blood. These receptors all stem from a woman in her twenties or thirties with Graves' ophthalmopathy.

Ten or more counts support this clonotype. The chain joins TRBV28 to TRBJ2-5, with unresolved D. With 5 bases removed from V and 4 bases from J, the gap between germline ends came to 14 bases. CDR1 is MDHEN and CDR2 is SYDVKM in the germline V gene. The CDR3 covers 14 residues. The chain's CDR3 is CASSPLLQGETQYF. The CDR3 bases are TGTGCCAGCAGTCCACTTCTTCAAGGAGAGACCCAGTACTTC.

This clonotype was counted many times. The rearrangement links TRBV20-1 to TRBJ2-7, with D possibly being TRBD2 (6 bases). The germline V gene encodes CDR1 DFQATT and CDR2 SNEGSKA (reference sequence). The CDR3 is 12 amino acids. The V end was cut by 3 bases, the J end by 2 bases, with 8 bases between. The CDR3 here is CSASPGAYEQYF. The CDR3 bases are TGCAGTGCTAGTCCGGGGGCCTACGAGCAGTACTTC.

In this sample, this clonotype turned up many times. V usage is TRBV6-5 and J usage is TRBJ2-2, with no clear D. CDR1 is MNHEY and CDR2 is SVGAGI in the germline V gene. The V end was cut by 4 bases, the J end by 3 bases, with 18 bases between. This CDR3 contains 17 residues. The DNA of the CDR3 is TGTGCCAGCAGTTTTAAGTGGCGGCCAGAGGACACCGGGGAGCTGTTTTTT. Its translation is CASSFKWRPEDTGELFF.

This clonotype was counted at least ten times. V usage is TRBV28 and J usage is TRBJ2-7; no clear D. V lost 10 bases to trimming and J lost 1 base, with 8 bases between them. This CDR3 spans 11 amino acids. Per the germline V gene, CDR1 is MDHEN and CDR2 is SYDVKM. CDR3 residues: CATATSYEQYF. The CDR3 nucleotides read TGTGCCACCGCCACTTCCTACGAGCAGTACTTC.

This clonotype was detected ten times or more. The chain combines TRBV27 with TRBJ1-5; possibly TRBD1 for D (5 bases). Germline lookup yields CDR1 MNHEY and CDR2 SMNVEV (reference sequence). Trimming took 3 bases from V and 4 from J, leaving 7 bases between them. The CDR3 is 13 residues long. The CDR3 nucleotides read TGTGCCAGCAGTTTTCGGGGGAATCAGCCCCAGCATTTT. This translates into CASSFRGNQPQHF.

V is TRBV11-1 and J is TRBJ1-1; maybe TRBD1 (5 bases). This CDR3 is 18 amino acids long. V was shortened by 1 base and J by 1 base, with 19 bases between the two germline ends. Germline V gene lookup returns CDR1 SGHAT and CDR2 FQDESV (reference sequence). For the CDR3, the DNA is TGTGCCAGCAGCTTAGTTTTAGCGTGGGGCAAACCGAACACTGAAGCTTTCTTT. It yields the protein CASSLVLAWGKPNTEAFF.

At least ten counts were recorded for this clonotype. This chain joins TRBV24-1 and TRBJ1-1, with 7 nucleotides matching TRBD1. The CDR3 spans 12 residues. J was trimmed by 9 bases and V by 4 bases; bases with no gene match: 4. Germline CDR1 and CDR2: KGHDR and SFDVKD. CDR3 in amino acids: CATSDLTGKAFF. CDR3 DNA sequence: TGTGCCACCAGTGACCTGACAGGGAAAGCTTTCTTT.

In its sample, this clonotype was seen many times. The CDR3 DNA reads as TGTGCCAGCAGTTCCCTGCGTGGGGGGGAGCAGTACTTC. This gives the protein CASSSLRGGEQYF. The genes are TRBV6-2 or TRBV6-3 and TRBJ2-7, with D possibly TRBD2 on 6 matching bases. Germline V gene sequence: CDR1 MNHEY, CDR2 SVGEGT. This CDR3 has 13 residues. Between the trimmed V and J ends, which lost 4 bases and 7 bases, there was a span of 14 bases.

There are many counts of this clonotype. J is TRBJ1-1 and V is TRBV18, with D perhaps matching TRBD1 (6 bases). Germline V lookup: CDR1 KGHSH, CDR2 LQKENI. The CDR3 contains 15 residues. Trimming took off 1 base at V and 4 bases at J, with 13 bases between the two ends. Here the CDR3 reads CASSPQQGGGTEAFF. CDR3 bases: TGTGCCAGCTCACCACAGCAGGGAGGGGGCACTGAAGCTTTCTTT.

The CDR3 bases are TGTGCCAGCAGTTCCCGACCTGGGGTGGAGCCCCAGCATTTT. Protein sequence: CASSSRPGVEPQHF. The chain recombines TRBV12-3 or TRBV12-4 with TRBJ1-5; D gene unclear. The CDR3 contains 14 residues. V lost 4 bases and J lost 8, with 15 bases in between.

In its sample, this clonotype was seen many times. The rearrangement joins TRBV25-1 to TRBJ2-5, with 12 bases that match TRBD2. The CDR3 totals 17 residues. Germline V gene lookup returns CDR1 MGHDK and CDR2 SYGVNS. Unmatched junction bases numbered 10, after V lost 6 bases and J lost 2 bases. The CDR3 loop reads CASSSSSGGATQETQYF. CDR3 in DNA: TGTGCCAGCAGCTCGTCTAGCGGGGGGGCCACGCAAGAGACCCAGTACTTC.

There are many counts of this clonotype. The chain has TRBV27 and TRBJ2-5; the match to TRBD1 covers 11 bases. Trimming took 5 bases from V and 1 from J; bases not matched to a gene: 15. CDR3 length: 19 residues. The V gene's germline CDR1 is MNHEY and CDR2 SMNVEV (reference sequence). The chain's CDR3 is CASSQILLQDRGRQETQYF. In DNA, the CDR3 is TGTGCCAGCAGTCAGATTTTACTCCAGGACAGGGGGCGCCAAGAGACCCAGTACTTC.

This clonotype showed up many times. This sequence joins TRBV18 and TRBJ1-5; 9 bases match TRBD1. J was trimmed by 5 bases and V by 6 bases; bases with no gene match: 8. CDR1 and CDR2 from the germline V gene are KGHSH and LQKENI. There are 15 residues in the CDR3. For the CDR3, the DNA is TGTGCCAGCTCTCTCGGGACAGGGAATCATCAGCCCCAGCATTTT. Protein product: CASSLGTGNHQPQHF.

Many counts were recorded for this clonotype. J is TRBJ2-7 and V is TRBV29-1, with D hard to call. Trimming removed 5 bases at V and 7 bases at J, with 12 bases between. CDR1 is SQVTM and CDR2 is ANQGSEA in the germline V gene. The CDR3 sequence is 11 residues long. The CDR3 DNA sequence: TGCAGCGTTTCTATCTTAGAGGAGCAGTACTTC. Its protein product is CSVSILEEQYF.

This clonotype was seen many times. The gene calls are TRBV28 and TRBJ2-7, with D possibly being TRBD2 (6 bases). CDR3 length equals 13 residues. Per the germline V gene, CDR1 is MDHEN and CDR2 is SYDVKM. V lost 11 bases, J lost 0 bases, and 14 bases lay in between. Written as DNA, the CDR3 is TGTGCCTGTAACGGAGGGAGCTCCTACGAGCAGTACTTC. Its translation: CACNGGSSYEQYF.

This chain links TRBV11-2 with TRBJ1-1; D is perhaps TRBD1 (5 bases). CDR3 length: 15 residues. V lost 5 bases and J lost 3, with 16 bases in between. Germline V gene sequence: CDR1 SGHAT, CDR2 FQNNGV. The CDR3 DNA sequence: TGTGCCAGCAGCCCCGAGCCGGGGGAGGACACTGAAGCTTTCTTT. The encoded protein is CASSPEPGEDTEAFF.

This clonotype was found many times. The chain joins TRBV20-1 to TRBJ1-5; D perhaps matches TRBD1 (5 bases). The CDR3 consists of 17 residues. The germline gives CDR1 DFQATT, CDR2 SNEGSKA (reference sequence). V was pared by 0 bases and J by 1 base, with 16 bases between. The CDR3 DNA follows: TGCAGTGCTAGAGATTCGCTCAGGGAAACCAGCAATCAGCCCCAGCATTTT. It yields the protein CSARDSLRETSNQPQHF.

The chain is built from TRBV2 and TRBJ1-1; D unclear. The CDR3 extends over 14 amino acids. V was trimmed by 4 bases and J by 5 bases, leaving 14 bases between them. Germline V gene lookup returns CDR1 SNHLY and CDR2 FYNNEI. CDR3 amino acids: CASSGVRQRTEAFF. The CDR3 DNA sequence: TGTGCCAGCAGTGGGGTTCGGCAAAGGACTGAAGCTTTCTTT.

This clonotype was detected ten times or more. The chain has TRBV11-2 and TRBJ1-1, with D possibly matching TRBD1 (5 bases). V gave up 2 bases and J gave up 1 base, with 11 bases separating them. Germline V gene lookup returns CDR1 SGHAT and CDR2 FQNNGV. The CDR3 has 15 amino acids. In DNA form, the CDR3 reads TGTGCCAGCAGCTTATACGGTCAGGGGAACACTGAAGCTTTCTTT. Translated: CASSLYGQGNTEAFF.

The table lists this clonotype with a count of one. The chain joins TRBV12-3 or TRBV12-4 to TRBJ2-5; the D gene is possibly TRBD2 (6 bases). V was shortened by 6 bases and J by 9 bases, with 17 bases between the two germline ends. There are 13 residues in the CDR3. CDR3 nucleotides: TGTGCCAGCAGGGGGGAGAGTTGGGAGGCCCAGTACTTC. Protein product: CASRGESWEAQYF.

This clonotype was found a few times. This chain connects TRBV2 to TRBJ2-7; 9 bases are shared with TRBD2. Germline V gene data show CDR1 as SNHLY and CDR2 as FYNNEI. V trimming: 5 bases; J trimming: 3 bases; junction bases outside the gene matches: 5. The CDR3 length is 14 residues. The CDR3 sequence: CASSQASGIYEQYF. The CDR3 region has the DNA TGTGCCAGCAGTCAGGCTAGCGGGATCTACGAGCAGTACTTC.

This clonotype occurred many times. The chain joins TRBV20-1 to TRBJ2-7; 8 nucleotides align to TRBD1. Germline CDR1 reads DFQATT; CDR2 reads SNEGSKA (reference sequence). The CDR3 spans 12 residues. After removal of 3 bases from V and 2 bases from J, the junction contained 0 bases not matched to a gene. This chain's CDR3 is CSARDRAYEQYF. The CDR3 nucleotides read TGCAGTGCTAGGGACAGGGCCTACGAGCAGTACTTC.

There are many counts of this clonotype. This chain uses TRBV6-5 with TRBJ2-7; D unclear. Between the trimmed V and J ends, which lost 0 bases and 3 bases, there was a span of 18 bases. Germline V lookup: CDR1 MNHEY, CDR2 SVGAGI. CDR3 length: 17 amino acids. Here the CDR3 DNA reads TGTGCCAGCAGTTACTCGACGATCAGGCCTTTTTTCTACGAGCAGTACTTC. This encodes CASSYSTIRPFFYEQYF.

This clonotype was detected only a few times. The chain links TRBV6-2 or TRBV6-3 to TRBJ2-7; D ambiguous. CDR3 size: 13 residues. Germline values: CDR1 MNHEY, CDR2 SVGEGT. V was pared by 6 bases and J by 2 bases, with 11 bases between. CDR3 in amino acids: CASRLRVTYEQYF. CDR3 nucleotides: TGTGCCAGCAGACTACGGGTCACCTACGAGCAGTACTTC.

This clonotype occurred many times. The rearrangement links TRBV20-1 to TRBJ2-7, with D uncertain. Trimming shortened V by 3 bases and J by 1 base, and 10 bases separated the two germline ends. The germline CDR1 and CDR2 sequences are DFQATT and SNEGSKA (reference sequence). The CDR3 spans 13 residues. CDR3 bases: TGCAGTGCTAGTCGAGGCGTTTCCTACGAGCAGTACTTC. Amino acid sequence: CSASRGVSYEQYF.

This CDR3 reads CASRREAGGQETQYF. The CDR3 DNA reads as TGTGCCAGCAGACGAGAAGCGGGGGGCCAAGAGACCCAGTACTTC. This rearrangement joins TRBV12-3 or TRBV12-4 to TRBJ2-5; TRBD2 matches 9 bases. V shed 6 bases and J 1 base; nucleotides not matched to a gene: 6. The CDR3 has 15 residues.

This clonotype was seen at least ten times. CDR3 DNA: TGCAGCGTCTCACAGGGGGACTATGGCTACACCTTC. This codes for CSVSQGDYGYTF. The chain employs TRBV29-1 and TRBJ1-2, with 8 bases identical to TRBD1. Germline CDR1 and CDR2: SQVTM and ANQGSEA. CDR3 length: 12 residues. Germline trimming cut 6 bases from V and 3 bases from J; bases unmatched to any gene: 3.

This clonotype has at least ten counts. The rearrangement joins TRBV10-2 to TRBJ2-2; D ambiguous. This CDR3 is built from 14 residues. The V end was cut by 8 bases, the J end by 0 bases, with 10 bases between. Germline V gene sequence: CDR1 WSHSY, CDR2 SAAADI. As DNA, the CDR3 is TGCGCCAGCGGGGATGCGCCGAACACCGGGGAGCTGTTTTTT. Translated: CASGDAPNTGELFF.